The T cell receptor (beta chain) described here comes from a study of cytomegalovirus exposure and HLA in healthy donors. Study-level results: Judged likely to be a sequencing artifact was a cluster of highly shared sequence variants.

V lost 3 bases and J lost 0, with 10 bases in between. Germline lookup yields CDR1 MNHNS and CDR2 SASEGT. CDR3 length equals 15 residues. Concerning this clone: Its matching antigen is unknown.

Primers included in the PCR were 60 Vbeta and 13 Jbeta primers. TCRdb's table, derived via immunoSEQ multiplex PCR, lists solely in-frame clones and lacks some. The table lists 100,000 to 120,000 clones, just over 75% of them singletons. The chain recombines TRBV6-1 with TRBJ2-3; D may be TRBD2 (5 bases). Sequencing was done on a sample of PBMCs. This sequence originates from a man between 35 and 55 years old in good health and CMV-seropositive. The CDR3 is CASSEDGISTDTQYF. CDR3 DNA sequence: TGTGCCAGCAGTGAGGACGGGATTAGCACAGATACGCAGTATTTT.